What follows is one T cell receptor beta chain and its context. Assay: immunoSEQ multiplex PCR; the TCRdb copy retains only in-frame clones and omits some. The data contain roughly 260,000 clones, about 90% of them singletons. This CDR3 is 13 amino acids long. Germline assignment: CDR1 KGHDR and CDR2 SFDVKD. V dropped 0 bases and J dropped 9; count of bases not matched to a gene: 3. This entry is derived from a study of blood T cell repertoires in COVID-19. Study-wide context: The United States, Italy and Spain provided the acute and convalescent COVID-19 samples. T cells, B-cell-depleted T cells, or PBMCs supplied cDNA or gDNA.

Individuals aged about 18 to 95 years were recruited from about two dozen US areas. Clinical histories supplied by participants themselves formed the basis of cohort assignment. The sequencing sample was made of PBMCs or T cells enriched from blood (not recorded which). The chain has TRBV24-1 and TRBJ2-5; 7 bases are shared with TRBD1. This receptor was identified in a young woman who had recovered from COVID-19. Written as DNA, the CDR3 is TGTGCCACCAGTGATTTGTTTCAGGGGGCCCAGTACTTC. Its translation is CATSDLFQGAQYF.